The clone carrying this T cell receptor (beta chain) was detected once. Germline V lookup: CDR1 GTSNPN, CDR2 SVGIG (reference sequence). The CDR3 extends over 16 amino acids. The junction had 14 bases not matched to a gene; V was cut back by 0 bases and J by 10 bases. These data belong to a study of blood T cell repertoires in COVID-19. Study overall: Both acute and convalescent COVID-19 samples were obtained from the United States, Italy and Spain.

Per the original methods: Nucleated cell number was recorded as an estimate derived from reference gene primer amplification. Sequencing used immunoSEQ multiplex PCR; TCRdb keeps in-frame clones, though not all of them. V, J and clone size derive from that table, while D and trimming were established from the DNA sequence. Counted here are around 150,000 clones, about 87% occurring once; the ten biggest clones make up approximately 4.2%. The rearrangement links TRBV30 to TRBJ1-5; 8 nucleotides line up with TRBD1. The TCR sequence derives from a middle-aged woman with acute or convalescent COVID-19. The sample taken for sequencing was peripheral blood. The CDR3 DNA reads TGTGCCTGGAGTGTACGGGGCGGGACAGGATCAAGTCCCCAGCATTTT. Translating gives CAWSVRGGTGSSPQHF.